What follows are 13 T cell receptor beta chains derived from one specimen sequenced in a study of beta chain features in type 1 diabetes. These receptors have no known antigen. cDNA synthesis used the whole RNA isolate, giving expressed TCRB sequences. Measured with immunoSEQ multiplex PCR; TCRdb has only the in-frame clones, and not every one. The sample holds hundreds of thousands of clones, 11% seen once. Study-wide points: Researchers report that Type 1 diabetes patients had moderately but significantly shorter TCRB CDR3s across all four CD4+ subsets.

The sequenced sample consisted of naive CD4+ T cells from blood. The receptors were sampled from a man aged 25 to 40 with type 1 diabetes.

The rearrangement uses TRBV6-5 and TRBJ1-1, with TRBD1 as a possible D gene (6 bases). The germline V gene has CDR1 MNHEY and CDR2 SVGAGI. The CDR3 extends over 13 amino acids. With 6 bases removed from V and 4 bases from J, the gap between germline ends came to 12 bases. The CDR3 sequence is CASRKTQGTEAFF. The CDR3 DNA follows: TGTGCCAGCAGAAAAACACAGGGCACTGAAGCTTTCTTT.

The chain uses TRBV18 and TRBJ2-2; 7 bases are shared with TRBD1. This CDR3 is 16 amino acids long. Germline assignment: CDR1 KGHSH and CDR2 LQKENI. V trimming: 2 bases; J trimming: 7 bases; junction bases outside the gene matches: 10. In nucleotides, the CDR3 is TGTGCCAGCTCACCAGGACAGGCCGAAACAGGCGGGGAGCTGTTTTTT. Its translation: CASSPGQAETGGELFF.

The chain uses TRBV6-6 and TRBJ2-2; D might be TRBD1 (6 bases). CDR1 MNHNY and CDR2 SVGAGI come from the germline V gene (reference sequence). The CDR3 is 12 amino acids. CDR3 amino acids: CAYRVGDGELFF. The CDR3, as DNA: TGTGCGTACAGGGTTGGAGACGGGGAGCTGTTTTTT.

The V call is TRBV9, the J call TRBJ1-6; no firm D call. Between the trimmed V and J ends, which lost 3 bases and 0 bases, there was a span of 16 bases. The CDR3 is made up of 18 amino acids. Germline V gene sequence: CDR1 SGDLS, CDR2 YYNGEE. CDR3 loop: CASSGLGEGSSYNSPLHF. Here the CDR3 DNA reads TGTGCCAGCAGCGGCCTAGGTGAGGGCAGCTCCTATAATTCACCCCTCCACTTT.

This clone occurred a few times. This sequence joins TRBV7-8 and TRBJ1-5; D is possibly TRBD1 (6 bases). The V gene's germline CDR1 is SGHVS and CDR2 FQNEAQ. CDR3 length: 17 amino acids. V gave up 0 bases and J gave up 4 bases, with 16 bases separating them. CDR3 in amino acids: CASSLAKQDRHNQPQHF. The DNA of the CDR3 is TGTGCCAGCAGCTTAGCTAAACAGGACAGACATAATCAGCCCCAGCATTTT.

The chain employs TRBV6-1 and TRBJ1-6; possibly TRBD1 for D (5 bases). Germline CDR1 reads MNHNS; CDR2 reads SASEGT. The germline V and J ends were trimmed by 6 bases and 5 bases, with 11 bases remaining between them. This CDR3 has 14 amino acids. The DNA of the CDR3 is TGTGCCAGCAGGCCGGGACTAGATAATTCACCCCTCCACTTT. Amino acid sequence: CASRPGLDNSPLHF.

This clone was counted a few times. The gene calls are TRBV29-1 and TRBJ1-1; TRBD1 is a possible D gene (6 bases). Germline lookup yields CDR1 SQVTM and CDR2 ANQGSEA. The V end was cut by 0 bases, the J end by 0 bases, with 8 bases between. This CDR3 spans 14 amino acids. CDR3 bases: TGCAGCGTTGAAGACACAGGGTTGAACACTGAAGCTTTCTTT. This translates into CSVEDTGLNTEAFF. The variable domain in full, with the rest retrieved from reference TRBV29-1 and TRBJ1-1, is SAVISQKPSRDICQRGTSLTIQCQVDSQVTMMFWYRQQPGQSLTLIATANQGSEATYESGFVIDKFPISRPNLTFSTLTVSNMSPEDSSIYLCSVEDTGLNTEAFFGQGTRLTVV.

This clone was observed a few times. The junction does not match germline at one end; this may be a read error. The V call is TRBV7-2, the J call TRBJ1-6; TRBD1 agrees at 7 bases. The length of the CDR3 is 14 residues. Germline values: CDR1 SGHTA, CDR2 FQGNSA. The CDR3 region is CASRLDRDNSPLHF. DNA of the CDR3: TGTGCCAGCAGGTTAGACAGGGACAATTCACCCCTCCACTTT.

The V and J genes are TRBV10-3 and TRBJ2-1; TRBD2 matches 12 bases. Germline-derived CDR1 and CDR2 are ENHRY and SYGVKD. V was clipped by 10 bases and J by 5 bases; unmatched bases: 9. The CDR3 contains 15 residues. CDR3 coding DNA: TGTGCCACTATTAGACTAGCGGGGGCCGACAATGAGCAGTTCTTC. This sequence encodes CATIRLAGADNEQFF.

This clone occurred a few times. The genes are TRBV4-3 and TRBJ2-5; D is unclear. Per the germline V gene, CDR1 is LGHNA and CDR2 is YSLEER. The CDR3 loop spans 14 amino acids. Trimming removed 0 bases at V and 5 bases at J, with 10 bases between. DNA of the CDR3: TGCGCCAGCAGCCAAGATTTGAGTCGGGAGACCCAGTACTTC. As protein: CASSQDLSRETQYF.

This clone was seen a few times. The genes are TRBV4-3 and TRBJ2-6; no reliable D call. CDR1 and CDR2 from the germline V gene are LGHNA and YSLEER. This CDR3 is 15 amino acids long. V was cut by 5 bases and J by 1 base, with 9 bases left in between. This chain's CDR3 is CASSSRESGANVLTF. CDR3 DNA: TGCGCCAGCAGCTCTCGTGAGTCTGGGGCCAACGTCCTGACTTTC.

J is TRBJ1-1 and V is TRBV30, with TRBD1 as a possible D gene (6 bases). The CDR3 loop spans 12 amino acids. Trimming removed 2 bases from V and 5 bases from J, with 9 bases in between. Germline V CDR1 and CDR2: GTSNPN, SVGIG (reference sequence). The CDR3 region is CAWSKGGTEAFF. The CDR3 nucleotides read TGTGCCTGGAGTAAAGGGGGAACTGAAGCTTTCTTT.

This chain uses TRBV7-9 with TRBJ2-5; possibly TRBD2 for D (5 bases). The germline gives CDR1 SEHNR, CDR2 FQNEAQ (reference sequence). V dropped 6 bases and J dropped 4 bases, with 9 bases sitting between them. This CDR3 region has 12 residues. This CDR3 reads CASSRSVETQYF. The CDR3 DNA sequence: TGTGCCAGCAGTCGTAGCGTAGAGACCCAGTACTTC.